These 28 T cell receptor beta chains came from one sample sequenced in a study of blood T cell repertoires in COVID-19. Profiling relied on immunoSEQ multiplex PCR, and the TCRdb table lists in-frame clones only, not all of them. The table records a few hundred thousand clones, approximately 84% of them present only once. The sequencing input was peripheral blood. These receptors all stem from a person between 65 and 79 years old with COVID-19, enrolled during active disease.

The V and J genes are TRBV13 and TRBJ2-5; D possibly corresponds to TRBD1 (5 bases). The CDR3 totals 15 residues. Trimming removed 3 bases at V and 1 base at J, with 12 bases between. The V gene's germline CDR1 is PRHDT and CDR2 FYEKMQ (reference sequence). The CDR3 nucleotides are TGTGCCAGCAGCTTCAGACGACAGATCCAAGAGACCCAGTACTTC. Translating gives CASSFRRQIQETQYF.

This sequence joins TRBV7-2 and TRBJ2-1; 12 positions match TRBD2. With V trimmed by 6 bases and J by 6 bases, 6 bases remained unmatched. This CDR3 is 15 amino acids long. Per the germline V gene, CDR1 is SGHTA and CDR2 is FQGNSA. DNA for the CDR3: TGTGCCAGCAGTTCACGGACTAGCGGGGTCAATGAGCAGTTCTTC. Its protein is CASSSRTSGVNEQFF.

The V gene is TRBV9, the J gene TRBJ1-1, with 7 nucleotides matching TRBD1. Trimming removed 3 bases from V and 4 bases from J; junction bases left unmatched: 6. This CDR3 region has 14 residues. Germline lookup yields CDR1 SGDLS and CDR2 YYNGEE. The CDR3 sequence is CASSETGFRTEAFF. The CDR3 DNA sequence: TGTGCCAGCAGCGAGACAGGGTTTCGCACTGAAGCTTTCTTT.

This chain links TRBV7-9 with TRBJ1-3, with 8 bases matching TRBD1. The CDR3 has 16 amino acids. CDR1 is SEHNR, CDR2 FQNEAQ, per germline (reference sequence). J lost 2 bases, V lost 4 bases, and 7 bases had no gene match. This CDR3 reads CASSSLLTGAGNTIYF. CDR3 in DNA: TGTGCCAGCAGCTCCTTATTGACAGGGGCTGGAAACACCATATATTTT.

V gene TRBV5-5 combines with J gene TRBJ1-2, with a possible D match to TRBD1 (6 bases). This CDR3 comprises 13 residues. V shed 4 bases and J shed 4 bases, with 11 bases lying between them. Germline loops: CDR1 SGHKS, CDR2 YYEKEE (reference sequence). In DNA, the CDR3 is TGTGCCAGCAGCAGACAGGACAGCTATGGCTACACCTTC. Translating gives CASSRQDSYGYTF.

The chain employs TRBV9 and TRBJ2-7; possibly TRBD2 for D (5 bases). The V end lost 0 bases, the J end lost 7 bases, and 14 bases lay between the germline ends. This CDR3 contains 14 residues. CDR1 SGDLS and CDR2 YYNGEE come from the germline V gene. This CDR3 is CASSVGVEGREQYF. The DNA for the CDR3 is TGTGCCAGCAGCGTAGGGGTTGAGGGAAGAGAGCAGTACTTC.

This chain uses TRBV7-2 with TRBJ1-5, with unresolved D. CDR1 is SGHTA, CDR2 FQGNSA, per germline. Trimming left V 4 bases short and J 4 bases short, with 5 bases between. This CDR3 contains 12 residues. The CDR3 DNA follows: TGTGCCAGCAGCTCAGTTAATCAGCCCCAGCATTTT. Its translation: CASSSVNQPQHF.

This sequence joins TRBV6-5 and TRBJ2-5, with 7 positions matching TRBD1. After removal of 6 bases from V and 0 bases from J, the junction contained 4 bases not matched to a gene. The CDR3 loop spans 14 amino acids. Per germline, CDR1 MNHEY and CDR2 SVGAGI. This chain's CDR3 is CASRQTGDQETQYF. The DNA for the CDR3 is TGTGCCAGCAGACAAACAGGGGACCAAGAGACCCAGTACTTC.

The rearrangement links TRBV2 to TRBJ2-7, with 8 nucleotides matching TRBD1. The CDR3 is 12 residues long. CDR1 SNHLY and CDR2 FYNNEI come from the germline V gene. J was trimmed by 3 bases and V by 10 bases; bases with no gene match: 5. This CDR3 is CAIRQGIYEQYF. The CDR3 DNA is TGTGCCATCCGACAGGGGATCTACGAGCAGTACTTC.

V and J are TRBV19 and TRBJ1-2; 7 nucleotides agree with TRBD1. Trimming took 2 bases from V and 3 from J; bases not matched to a gene: 3. CDR1 LNHDA and CDR2 SQIVND come from the germline V gene (reference sequence). The length of the CDR3 is 14 residues. The CDR3 sequence: CASSIRGRDYGYTF. CDR3 coding DNA: TGTGCCAGTAGTATAAGGGGGCGAGACTATGGCTACACCTTC.

The rearrangement links TRBV7-3 to TRBJ2-7; D perhaps matches TRBD1 (5 bases). The CDR3 runs to 15 residues. The ends were cut back, 2 bases at V and 2 bases at J, with 13 bases in the middle. Germline V CDR1 and CDR2: SGHTA, FQGTGA. Here the CDR3 reads CASSLWAGPAYEQYF. Here the CDR3 DNA reads TGTGCCAGCAGCTTATGGGCAGGGCCCGCCTACGAGCAGTACTTC.

The chain uses TRBV18 and TRBJ1-6; D is undetermined. V was pared by 0 bases and J by 7 bases, with 10 bases between. Germline CDR1 reads KGHSH; CDR2 reads LQKENI. The CDR3 sequence is 15 residues long. The CDR3 bases are TGTGCCAGCTCACCACCGTGGCAGCGGAATTCACCCCTCCACTTT. Protein product: CASSPPWQRNSPLHF.

The rearrangement links TRBV5-6 to TRBJ2-1; D call uncertain. The germline CDR1 and CDR2 sequences are SGHDT and YYEEEE. The CDR3 is made up of 13 amino acids. V dropped 1 base and J dropped 7 bases, with 9 bases sitting between them. CDR3 sequence reads: CASSLLILNEQFF. The CDR3 nucleotides are TGTGCCAGCAGCTTGTTAATTCTTAATGAGCAGTTCTTC.

V usage is TRBV9 and J usage is TRBJ2-1, with TRBD1 matching over 9 bases. Germline lookup yields CDR1 SGDLS and CDR2 YYNGEE. The V and J ends lost 6 bases and 5 bases, in that order; junction bases with no gene match: 6. CDR3 length: 14 residues. CDR3 sequence: CASNRDRENNEQFF. The CDR3 nucleotides read TGTGCCAGCAACCGGGACAGGGAGAACAATGAGCAGTTCTTC.

The gene calls are TRBV2 and TRBJ1-6; D is perhaps TRBD1 (5 bases). The CDR3 spans 12 residues. Germline-derived CDR1 and CDR2 are SNHLY and FYNNEI. V lost 6 bases to trimming and J lost 7 bases, with 7 bases between them. As DNA, the CDR3 is TGTGCCAGCAGAAGACAGAATTCACCCCTCCACTTT. This codes for CASRRQNSPLHF.

V is TRBV28 and J is TRBJ1-2; D is possibly TRBD1 (6 bases). CDR3 length: 14 residues. Germline V CDR1 and CDR2: MDHEN, SYDVKM. Trimming left V 3 bases short and J 8 bases short, with 16 bases between. The CDR3 loop is CASSFGQGKWGYTF. The CDR3 region has the DNA TGTGCCAGCAGTTTTGGGCAGGGGAAATGGGGCTACACCTTC.

The chain uses TRBV6-1 and TRBJ2-1; unclear D gene. Trimming stripped 0 bases from V and 0 bases from J, with 9 bases between. The germline V gene has CDR1 MNHNS and CDR2 SASEGT. CDR3 length: 16 residues. In DNA form, the CDR3 reads TGTGCCAGCAGTGAAGCTGGAGCACACTCCTACAATGAGCAGTTCTTC. Amino acids: CASSEAGAHSYNEQFF.

The chain carries TRBV6-2 or TRBV6-3 and TRBJ2-3; D may be TRBD2 (5 bases). The CDR3 runs to 15 residues. The V gene lost 6 bases and the J gene lost 2 bases, with 15 bases spanning the gap. Germline V gives CDR1 MNHEY, CDR2 SVGEGT. CDR3 sequence (DNA): TGTGCCAGCAGCCACCTGGGAGCGGACACAGATACGCAGTATTTT. It is translated as CASSHLGADTDTQYF.

The CDR3 DNA sequence: TGTGCCCGGGTTGGGGGCGGGGGCCGGCCCCAGCATTTT. This sequence encodes CARVGGGGRPQHF. The chain employs TRBV6-5 and TRBJ1-5; maybe TRBD1 (6 bases). V dropped 11 bases and J dropped 9 bases, with 20 bases sitting between them. Germline V lookup: CDR1 MNHEY, CDR2 SVGAGI. The CDR3 totals 13 residues.

This clone was counted a few times. The chain links TRBV29-1 to TRBJ1-4; 7 bases are shared with TRBD1. The germline gives CDR1 SQVTM, CDR2 ANQGSEA. V was clipped by 7 bases and J by 8 bases; unmatched bases: 10. The CDR3 consists of 13 residues. The CDR3 reads CSALETGKEKLFF. As DNA, the CDR3 is TGCAGCGCCTTAGAGACAGGGAAAGAAAAACTGTTTTTT.

This clone appeared once. The chain joins TRBV10-3 to TRBJ2-1; maybe TRBD2 (6 bases). Trimming shortened V by 3 bases and J by 1 base, and 7 bases separated the two germline ends. Germline V gene data show CDR1 as ENHRY and CDR2 as SYGVKD. The CDR3 length is 14 residues. CDR3 DNA: TGTGCCATCAGTGATGGGGGGTCCTACAATGAGCAGTTCTTC. Protein: CAISDGGSYNEQFF.

The chain uses TRBV7-6 and TRBJ1-5, with D perhaps TRBD1 (5 bases). V was trimmed by 11 bases and J by 7 bases, leaving 18 bases between them. The CDR3 loop spans 13 amino acids. Germline CDR1 and CDR2: SGHVS and FNYEAQ. DNA of the CDR3: TGTGCCTCCTCTGGGGGGGAAGGACAGCCCCAGCATTTT. It specifies CASSGGEGQPQHF.

The chain is built from TRBV9 and TRBJ1-4; D not resolved. Trimming left V 0 bases short and J 4 bases short, with 7 bases between. CDR1 and CDR2 (germline): SGDLS, YYNGEE. CDR3 length: 14 amino acids. The CDR3 spells CASSVGAGNEKLFF. In DNA form, the CDR3 reads TGTGCCAGCAGCGTAGGTGCAGGTAATGAAAAACTGTTTTTT. The whole variable domain, filled in from reference TRBV9 and TRBJ1-4, reads DSGVTQTPKHLITATGQRVTLRCSPRSGDLSVYWYQQSLDQGLQFLIQYYNGEERAKGNILERFSAQQFPDLHSELNLSSLELGDSALYFCASSVGAGNEKLFFGSGTQLSVL.

The chain recombines TRBV5-1 with TRBJ2-3; 9 nucleotides agree with TRBD2. Trimming at V came to 0 bases and at J to 4 bases, leaving 3 bases not matched to a gene. Germline lookup yields CDR1 SGHRS and CDR2 YFSETQ. The CDR3 extends over 15 amino acids. The CDR3 region has the DNA TGCGCCAGCAGCTTGGTGGCGGGGGGGCCAGATACGCAGTATTTT. It codes for CASSLVAGGPDTQYF.

This clone was observed a few times. J is TRBJ1-3 and V is TRBV5-1; a weak D match, TRBD1 (6 bases). CDR3 length equals 15 residues. Trimming took 1 base from V and 9 from J, leaving 17 bases between them. Germline CDR1 is SGHRS and CDR2 is YFSETQ. The CDR3 sequence: CASSLKGQLKRTIYF. The CDR3 DNA follows: TGCGCCAGCAGCTTGAAGGGACAACTAAAACGCACCATATATTTT. The complete variable domain, with remaining parts taken from reference TRBV5-1 and TRBJ1-3, reads KAGVTQTPRYLIKTRGQQVTLSCSPISGHRSVSWYQQTPGQGLQFLFEYFSETQRNKGNFPGRFSGRQFSNSRSEMNVSTLELGDSALYLCASSLKGQLKRTIYFGEGSWLTVV.

This clone was recorded a few times. The chain links TRBV28 to TRBJ1-2; 7 bases match TRBD1. V gave up 5 bases and J gave up 4 bases; unmatched junction bases: 4. Germline lookup yields CDR1 MDHEN and CDR2 SYDVKM. The CDR3 loop spans 13 amino acids. CDR3 coding DNA: TGTGCCAGCAGTATGACAGGGACCTATGGCTACACCTTC. This encodes CASSMTGTYGYTF.

This chain links TRBV6-2 or TRBV6-3 with TRBJ1-5, with D uncertain. The CDR3 totals 14 residues. Germline CDR1 and CDR2: MNHEY and SVGEGT. V was trimmed by 2 bases and J by 6 bases, leaving 11 bases between them. The CDR3 is CASSYPEVIQPQHF. CDR3 sequence (DNA): TGTGCCAGCAGTTACCCGGAGGTTATTCAGCCCCAGCATTTT.

This clone appeared a few times. The chain links TRBV11-2 to TRBJ1-1, with 8 bases fitting TRBD1. V shed 6 bases, J shed 7 bases, and the junction held 4 bases outside the gene matches. Germline CDR1 is SGHAT and CDR2 is FQNNGV. The CDR3 is made up of 12 amino acids. Written as DNA, the CDR3 is TGTGCCAGCAGTGGACAGGGCGTTGAAGCTTTCTTT. Encoded protein: CASSGQGVEAFF.